Each of the 15 T cell receptor beta chains below was sequenced from the same sample in a study. From the 5' RACE reads, TCRdb called clonotypes with MiXCR, one entry per CDR3 protein. This table holds 7,000 to 9,000 distinct CDR3 sequences, approximately 26% found once. Material: naive CD4+ T cells sorted from a lymph node. Subset of the sample: naive CD4+ T cells, CD4+CD45RA+CD25-. The receptors stem from a female donor with breast cancer.

This clonotype has more than one count but fewer than ten. CDR3 nucleotide sequence: TGTGCCAACAGGAAAGAGAGATCCACTGAAGCTTTCTTT. Translating gives CANRKERSTEAFF. This chain connects TRBV6-5 to TRBJ1-1; D is possibly TRBD1 (5 bases). The germline V gene has CDR1 MNHEY and CDR2 SVGAGI. CDR3 size: 13 residues. V lost 10 bases to trimming and J lost 4 bases, with 16 bases between them.

This clonotype has ten or more counts. With a much larger clone just one base away, this may be a read error. The V gene is TRBV3-1, the J gene TRBJ2-5; 7 nucleotides agree with TRBD2. Trimming cost V 2 bases and J 5 bases; bases outside gene matches: 14. Germline assignment: CDR1 LGHDT and CDR2 YNNKEL (reference sequence). The CDR3 totals 17 residues. The CDR3 DNA is TGTGCCAGCAGCCAACAGGAGACAGCGGGGTGGGGGGAGACCCAGTACTTC. Translating it yields CASSQQETAGWGETQYF.

The rearrangement links TRBV20-1 to TRBJ2-1; TRBD2 matches at 12 bases. Germline V gives CDR1 DFQATT, CDR2 SNEGSKA (reference sequence). The CDR3 runs to 15 residues. V lost 2 bases and J lost 8; bases outside the gene matches: 7. DNA of the CDR3: TGCAGTGCTAGACTAGCGGGAGGGCCTTTCTATGAGCAGTTCTTC. Its translation: CSARLAGGPFYEQFF.

There are a few counts of this clonotype. This may come from a read error, since a much larger clone is one base off. The chain carries TRBV12-3 or TRBV12-4 and TRBJ1-1; tentative D call: TRBD1 (6 bases). This CDR3 spans 15 amino acids. The V gene lost 1 base and the J gene lost 6 bases, with 15 bases spanning the gap. In nucleotides, the CDR3 is TGTGCCAGCAGTTTAGGTGGCAGGGGAGGCGCTGAAGCTTTCTTT. Protein product: CASSLGGRGGAEAFF.

This clonotype came up many times. This chain links TRBV20-1 with TRBJ1-1; D unresolved. Trimming cost V 3 bases and J 0 bases, with 14 bases left between them. Germline V gene data show CDR1 as DFQATT and CDR2 as SNEGSKA (reference sequence). The length of the CDR3 is 15 residues. This CDR3 reads CSASIDEHLNTEAFF. As DNA, the CDR3 is TGCAGTGCTAGTATTGACGAGCATCTGAACACTGAAGCTTTCTTT.

In its sample, this clonotype is medium-sized. The V call is TRBV5-1, the J call TRBJ2-5; D gene unclear. Germline V gene lookup returns CDR1 SGHRS and CDR2 YFSETQ. The CDR3 consists of 13 residues. V was clipped by 4 bases and J by 2 bases, with 9 bases between them. CDR3 sequence: CASSQWGQETQYF. The CDR3 coding sequence is TGCGCCAGCAGCCAATGGGGACAAGAGACCCAGTACTTC.

V usage is TRBV6-5 and J usage is TRBJ1-1; D remains ambiguous. Trimming cost V 2 bases and J 10 bases, with 14 bases left between them. Germline V gene sequence: CDR1 MNHEY, CDR2 SVGAGI. The CDR3 is 13 amino acids. Written as DNA, the CDR3 is TGTGCCAGCAGTTACGGGCGCGATGTGGGAGCTTTCTTT. Its protein product is CASSYGRDVGAFF.

At least ten counts were recorded for this clonotype. The V and J genes are TRBV6-2 or TRBV6-3 and TRBJ1-6; D is ambiguous. The CDR3 has 16 residues. The germline V and J ends were trimmed by 5 bases and 2 bases, with 13 bases remaining between them. CDR1 and CDR2 (germline): MNHEY, SVGEGT. The CDR3 sequence: CASSNKQKTYNSPLHF. The CDR3 bases are TGTGCCAGCAGTAACAAACAGAAGACCTATAATTCACCCCTCCACTTT.

On this clonotype itself: The conserved phenylalanine or tryptophan is not found at the CDR3 terminus, so this likely reflects a read error. This chain links TRBV12-3 or TRBV12-4 with TRBJ2-3, with 10 bases aligning to TRBD2. The CDR3 sequence is 14 residues long. The V gene end was trimmed by 6 bases and the J gene end by 5 bases; junction bases not matched to a gene: 5. CDR3 sequence: CASRIAGGLDTQYS. Written as DNA, the CDR3 is TGTGCCAGCAGGATAGCGGGGGGTTTAGATACGCAGTATTCA.

V gene TRBV7-8 combines with J gene TRBJ2-7, with D possibly TRBD1 on 5 matching bases. Germline V lookup: CDR1 SGHVS, CDR2 FQNEAQ. The length of the CDR3 is 16 residues. V was cut by 5 bases and J by 2 bases, with 19 bases left in between. The CDR3 reads CASSTRLGRVPYEQYF. CDR3 nucleotides: TGTGCCAGCAGCACCCGGCTGGGCAGGGTTCCCTACGAGCAGTACTTC.

Remarks on this clonotype: This may be a read error: a much more frequent sequence differs by one nucleotide. The J gene is TRBJ2-1, the V gene TRBV9; no clear D gene. This CDR3 has 15 residues. Germline assignment: CDR1 SGDLS and CDR2 YYNGEE. The CDR3 sequence: CASSVSGFSANEQSF. CDR3 sequence (DNA): TGTGCCAGCAGCGTTAGTGGGTTTTCCGCCAATGAGCAGTCCTTC.

This chain joins TRBV30 and TRBJ1-5; D may be TRBD1 (5 bases). The CDR3 length is 15 residues. V was shortened by 1 base and J by 6 bases, with 16 bases between the two germline ends. Germline CDR1 reads GTSNPN; CDR2 reads SVGIG (reference sequence). CDR3 protein: CAWSGRGGFVQPQHF. As DNA, the CDR3 is TGTGCCTGGAGTGGGAGGGGAGGGTTTGTTCAGCCCCAGCATTTT.

This clonotype has at least ten counts. The chain couples TRBV3-1 to TRBJ2-1, with 7 bases identical to TRBD2. Per germline, CDR1 LGHDT and CDR2 YNNKEL (reference sequence). V gave up 1 base and J gave up 5 bases; unmatched junction bases: 5. This CDR3 is built from 15 residues. The CDR3 loop is CASSQAFGGNNEQFF. CDR3 bases: TGTGCCAGCAGCCAAGCCTTCGGGGGGAACAATGAGCAGTTCTTC.

This clonotype was detected ten times or more. The chain's CDR3 is CASSPVGGQHQPQHF. CDR3 bases: TGTGCCAGCAGCCCGGTTGGGGGACAGCATCAGCCCCAGCATTTT. This chain links TRBV12-3 or TRBV12-4 with TRBJ1-5; TRBD1 matches at 7 bases. J was trimmed by 5 bases and V by 6 bases; bases with no gene match: 10. This CDR3 has 15 amino acids.

This clonotype has more than one count but fewer than ten. Since no conserved phenylalanine or tryptophan closes the CDR3, a read error is the likely cause. The chain has TRBV7-9 and TRBJ2-7; the D is unclear. Per the germline V gene, CDR1 is SEHNR and CDR2 is FQNEAQ (reference sequence). The CDR3 sequence is 13 residues long. CDR3 nucleotides: TGTGTCAGCAGCTCCGGACGAGCCTACGAGCAGTACTCC. Its translation is CVSSSGRAYEQYS.